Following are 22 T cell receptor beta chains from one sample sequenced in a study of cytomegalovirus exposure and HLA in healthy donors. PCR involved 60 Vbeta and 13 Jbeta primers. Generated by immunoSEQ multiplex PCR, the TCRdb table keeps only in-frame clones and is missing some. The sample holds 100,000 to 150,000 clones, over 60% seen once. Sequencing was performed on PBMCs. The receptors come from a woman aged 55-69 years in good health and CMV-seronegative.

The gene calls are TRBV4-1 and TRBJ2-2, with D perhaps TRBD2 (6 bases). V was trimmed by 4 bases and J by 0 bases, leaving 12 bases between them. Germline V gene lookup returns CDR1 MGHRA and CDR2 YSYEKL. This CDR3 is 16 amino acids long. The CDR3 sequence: CASSRGTATNTGELFF. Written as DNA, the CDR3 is TGCGCCAGCAGCCGGGGGACTGCTACGAACACCGGGGAGCTGTTTTTT.

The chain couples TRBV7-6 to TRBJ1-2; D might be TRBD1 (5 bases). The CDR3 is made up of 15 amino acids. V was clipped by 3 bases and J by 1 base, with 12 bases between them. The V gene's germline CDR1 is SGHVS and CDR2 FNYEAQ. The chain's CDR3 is CASSLTDAVNYGYTF. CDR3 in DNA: TGTGCCAGCAGCTTGACAGATGCCGTTAACTATGGCTACACCTTC.

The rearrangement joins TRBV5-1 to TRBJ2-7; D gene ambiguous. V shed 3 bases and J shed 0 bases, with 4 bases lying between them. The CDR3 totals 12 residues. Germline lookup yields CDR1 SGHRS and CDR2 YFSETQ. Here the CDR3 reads CASSYNSYEQYF. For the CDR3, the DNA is TGCGCCAGCAGCTATAACTCCTACGAGCAGTACTTC.

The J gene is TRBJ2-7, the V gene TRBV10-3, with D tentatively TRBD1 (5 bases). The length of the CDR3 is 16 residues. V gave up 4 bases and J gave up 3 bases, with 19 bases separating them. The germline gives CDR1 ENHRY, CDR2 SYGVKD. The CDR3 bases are TGTGCCATCAGTGGGGGCCAGGAAGATTTTAACTACGAGCAGTACTTC. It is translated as CAISGGQEDFNYEQYF.

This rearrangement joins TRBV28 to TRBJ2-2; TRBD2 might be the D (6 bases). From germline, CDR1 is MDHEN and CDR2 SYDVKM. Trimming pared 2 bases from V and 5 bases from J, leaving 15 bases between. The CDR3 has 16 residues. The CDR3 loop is CASSLIGGVGTGELFF. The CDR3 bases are TGTGCCAGCAGTTTAATCGGGGGAGTAGGGACCGGGGAGCTGTTTTTT.

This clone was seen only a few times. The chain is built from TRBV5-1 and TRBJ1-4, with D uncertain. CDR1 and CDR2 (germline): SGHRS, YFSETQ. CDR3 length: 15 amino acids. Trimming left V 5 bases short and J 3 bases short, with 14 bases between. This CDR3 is CASRFRNLANEKLFF. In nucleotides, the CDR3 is TGCGCCAGCAGGTTCAGAAACCTGGCTAATGAAAAACTGTTTTTT.

CDR3 in DNA: TGTGCCTGGACAGGGGCGGTTAATGAAAAACTGTTTTTT. Protein sequence: CAWTGAVNEKLFF. The chain recombines TRBV30 with TRBJ1-4; tentative D call: TRBD1 (6 bases). The germline V gene has CDR1 GTSNPN and CDR2 SVGIG (reference sequence). The CDR3 loop spans 13 amino acids. V dropped 4 bases and J dropped 4 bases, with 10 bases sitting between them.

The CDR3 DNA follows: TGTGCCAGCAGCGTAGAAGTCGGGCAGGGGTTGACTGGGGCCAACGTCCTGACTTTC. This gives the protein CASSVEVGQGLTGANVLTF. V is TRBV9 and J is TRBJ2-6, with D perhaps matching TRBD1 (6 bases). V lost 0 bases and J 2 bases, leaving 18 bases between the germline ends. Looked up from germline, CDR1 is SGDLS and CDR2 is YYNGEE. This CDR3 comprises 19 residues.

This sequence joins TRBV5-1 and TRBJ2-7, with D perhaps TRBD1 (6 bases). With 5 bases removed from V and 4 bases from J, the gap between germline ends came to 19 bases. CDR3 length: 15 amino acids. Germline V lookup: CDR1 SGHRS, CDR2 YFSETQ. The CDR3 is CASRLGPGHQYEQYF. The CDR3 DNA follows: TGCGCCAGCAGATTAGGGCCGGGACATCAATACGAGCAGTACTTC.

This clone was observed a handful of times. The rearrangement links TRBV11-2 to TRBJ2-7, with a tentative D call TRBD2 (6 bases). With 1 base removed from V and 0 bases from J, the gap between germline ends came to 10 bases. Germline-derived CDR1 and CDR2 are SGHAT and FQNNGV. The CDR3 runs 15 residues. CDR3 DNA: TGTGCCAGCAGCTTAGCGGCGGGAATCTCCTACGAGCAGTACTTC. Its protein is CASSLAAGISYEQYF.

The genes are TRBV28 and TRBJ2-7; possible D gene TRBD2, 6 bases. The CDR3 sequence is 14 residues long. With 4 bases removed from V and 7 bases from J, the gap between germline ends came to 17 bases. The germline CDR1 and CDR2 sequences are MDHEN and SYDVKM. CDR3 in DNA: TGTGCCAGCAGTTCGCCCGGGACTCTCGGAGAGCAGTACTTC. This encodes CASSSPGTLGEQYF.

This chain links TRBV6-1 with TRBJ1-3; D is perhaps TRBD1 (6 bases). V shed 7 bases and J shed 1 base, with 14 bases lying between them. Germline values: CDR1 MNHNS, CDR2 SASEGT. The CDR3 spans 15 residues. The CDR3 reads CASTVSGQSGNTIYF. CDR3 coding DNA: TGTGCCAGCACTGTCTCGGGACAATCTGGAAACACCATATATTTT.

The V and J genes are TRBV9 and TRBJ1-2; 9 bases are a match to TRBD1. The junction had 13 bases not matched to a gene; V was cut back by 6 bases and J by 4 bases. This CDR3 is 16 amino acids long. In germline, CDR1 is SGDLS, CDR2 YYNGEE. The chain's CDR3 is CASNRDSGQGLYGYTF. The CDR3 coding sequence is TGTGCCAGCAATCGCGATTCGGGACAGGGCCTCTATGGCTACACCTTC.

CDR3: CASSPQRDRDILRYTF. The DNA of the CDR3 is TGTGCCAGCTCACCACAAAGGGACAGGGACATCTTGCGCTACACCTTC. The rearrangement links TRBV18 to TRBJ1-2; 9 bases map to TRBD1. The germline V gene has CDR1 KGHSH and CDR2 LQKENI. The CDR3 sequence is 16 residues long. The J segment lost 9 bases and the V segment lost 1 base, leaving 12 bases of the junction unmatched.

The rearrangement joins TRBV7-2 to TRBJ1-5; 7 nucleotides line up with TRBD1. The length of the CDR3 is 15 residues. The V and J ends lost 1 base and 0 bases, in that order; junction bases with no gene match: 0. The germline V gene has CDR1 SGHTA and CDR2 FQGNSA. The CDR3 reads CASSLDRGSNQPQHF. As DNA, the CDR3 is TGTGCCAGCAGCTTAGACAGGGGTAGCAATCAGCCCCAGCATTTT.

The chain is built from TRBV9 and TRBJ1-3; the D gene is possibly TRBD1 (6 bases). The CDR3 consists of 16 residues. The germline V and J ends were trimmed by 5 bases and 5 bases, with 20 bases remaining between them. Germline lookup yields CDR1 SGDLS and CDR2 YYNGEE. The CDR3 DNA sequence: TGTGCCAGCAGTGATACTCGGGGGGCGCGAAGAAACACCATATATTTT. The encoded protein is CASSDTRGARRNTIYF.

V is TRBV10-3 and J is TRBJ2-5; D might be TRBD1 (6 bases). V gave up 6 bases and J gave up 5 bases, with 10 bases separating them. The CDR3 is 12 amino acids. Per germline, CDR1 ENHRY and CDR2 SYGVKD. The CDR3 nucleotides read TGTGCCATCAGCGACAGGACGGAGACCCAGTACTTC. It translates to CAISDRTETQYF.

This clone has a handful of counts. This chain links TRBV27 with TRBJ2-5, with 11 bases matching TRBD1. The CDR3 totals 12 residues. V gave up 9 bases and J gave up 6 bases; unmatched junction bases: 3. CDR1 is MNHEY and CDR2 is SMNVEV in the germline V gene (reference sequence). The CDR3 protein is CASGQGAKTQYF. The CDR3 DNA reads TGTGCCAGTGGACAGGGGGCGAAGACCCAGTACTTC.

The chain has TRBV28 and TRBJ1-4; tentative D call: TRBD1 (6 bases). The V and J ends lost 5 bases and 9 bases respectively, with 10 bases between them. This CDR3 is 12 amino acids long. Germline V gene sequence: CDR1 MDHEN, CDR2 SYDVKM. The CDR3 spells CASSRTEKKLFF. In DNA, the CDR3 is TGTGCCAGCAGTCGGACAGAGAAAAAACTGTTTTTT.

The CDR3 region is CASSGQGWNTEAFF. The CDR3 DNA reads TGTGCCAGCAGTGGACAGGGTTGGAACACTGAAGCTTTCTTT. The chain joins TRBV2 to TRBJ1-1; 7 positions agree with TRBD1. Germline loops: CDR1 SNHLY, CDR2 FYNNEI. V lost 4 bases, J lost 1 base, and 3 bases stayed unmatched. The length of the CDR3 is 14 residues.

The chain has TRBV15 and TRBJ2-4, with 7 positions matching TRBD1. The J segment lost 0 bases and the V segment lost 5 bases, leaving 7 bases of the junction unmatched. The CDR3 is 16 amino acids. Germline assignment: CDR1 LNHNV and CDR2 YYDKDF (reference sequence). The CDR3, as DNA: TGTGCCACCAGCGAGGGACAGCGACTAGCCAAAAACATTCAGTACTTC. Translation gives CATSEGQRLAKNIQYF.

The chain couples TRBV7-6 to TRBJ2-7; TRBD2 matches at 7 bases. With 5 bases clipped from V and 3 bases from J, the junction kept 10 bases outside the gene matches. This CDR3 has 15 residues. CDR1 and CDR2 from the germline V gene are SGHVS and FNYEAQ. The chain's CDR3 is CASSPHGGSFYEQYF. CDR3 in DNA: TGTGCCAGCAGCCCTCACGGCGGGAGTTTCTACGAGCAGTACTTC.